These 4 T cell receptor beta chains share one sample of origin, sequenced in a study of T cells after yellow fever vaccination (dated by TCRdb to the late 2010s). The library was produced with 5' RACE. This sample was sequenced with an Illumina HiSeq 2500. TCRdb ran its own pipeline on the public reads, namely fastp trimming at Q25 and MiXCR clone calling, and kept in-frame beta chains. Each entry merges the rows of one CDR3 protein and shows their most common DNA and genes. The sample includes hundreds of thousands of distinct CDR3 sequences, with more than 5.5% observed a single time. The top ten hold about 15% of the sample. The treatment or condition label, read with the paper, signifies: live attenuated yellow fever vaccine strain. The sample in question was PBMCs, obtained 5 days after the yellow fever booster vaccination. The receptors derive from a man aged 25-40 years who received the YFV17D yellow fever vaccine.

As for this clonotype: This clone may be a read error of a much larger clone one base away. The J gene is TRBJ2-3, the V gene TRBV7-9; 7 bases are a match to TRBD1. The germline V gene has CDR1 SEHNR and CDR2 FQNEAQ (reference sequence). The V gene end was trimmed by 5 bases and the J gene end by 3 bases; junction bases not matched to a gene: 11. There are 16 residues in the CDR3. The CDR3 DNA sequence: TGTGCCAGCAGCGTATGGGACAGCGTCGAAACAGATACGCAGTATTTT. Protein product: CASSVWDSVETDTQYF.

V is TRBV20-1 and J is TRBJ2-2; D possibly corresponds to TRBD2 (5 bases). V was clipped by 6 bases and J by 3 bases, with 11 bases between them. CDR3 size: 13 residues. CDR1 is DFQATT and CDR2 is SNEGSKA in the germline V gene (reference sequence). In DNA form, the CDR3 reads TGCAGTGCCCGATTAGCGTACACCGGGGAGCTGTTTTTT. Protein product: CSARLAYTGELFF.

This clonotype was found many times. The genes are TRBV15 and TRBJ2-7; D may be TRBD1 (6 bases). This CDR3 has 14 amino acids. V lost 1 base, J lost 5 bases, and 12 bases lay in between. Germline CDR1 and CDR2: LNHNV and YYDKDF (reference sequence). The CDR3 DNA sequence: TGTGCCACCAGCAGAGTCTTCTCAGGGGACGAGCAGTACTTC. Its translation is CATSRVFSGDEQYF.

This clonotype was picked up a small number of times. The chain is built from TRBV11-3 and TRBJ2-1; 9 bases line up with TRBD2. The CDR3 length is 17 residues. V lost 0 bases to trimming and J lost 7 bases; unmatched junction nucleotides: 10. CDR1 and CDR2 (germline): SGHNT, YENEEA. The DNA of the CDR3 is TGTGCCAGCAGCTTAGAGGCTAGCGGGGCGCCTGGAAATGAGCAGTTCTTC. The encoded protein is CASSLEASGAPGNEQFF.